Listed below are T cell receptor beta chains from one sample, sequenced in a study of control samples from healthy donors and cancer patients. TCRdb's copy holds only in-frame clones and misses some; the assay was immunoSEQ multiplex PCR. This table holds roughly 130,000 clones, 80% to 95% found once. Input material: blood. These receptors were collected from a man younger than 35 in good health. CDR3s include the opening cysteine and the closing phenylalanine or tryptophan. Each record gives: D gene, CDR3 length, V gene, clone size, J gene, CDR3 DNA, CDR3 protein. A D gene is named only where the DNA matches it firmly. Only part of the rows carry a size: once, few, many, or a class if the clone is expanded.

D gene: -; CDR3 length: 13; V gene: TRBV18; clone size: -; J gene: TRBJ2-1; CDR3 DNA: TGTGCCAGCTCACCGGACCTTTACAATGAGCAGTTCTTC; CDR3 protein: CASSPDLYNEQFF
D gene: -; CDR3 length: 13; V gene: TRBV6-1; clone size: medium-sized; J gene: TRBJ2-3; CDR3 DNA: TGTGCCAGCAGTGATTTGGGGACAGATACGCAGTATTTT; CDR3 protein: CASSDLGTDTQYF
D gene: -; CDR3 length: 15; V gene: TRBV24-1; clone size: -; J gene: TRBJ2-3; CDR3 DNA: TGTGCCACCAGTGATCACCAGCGGACAGTAGATACGCAGTATTTT; CDR3 protein: CATSDHQRTVDTQYF
D gene: -; CDR3 length: 13; V gene: TRBV6-5; clone size: -; J gene: TRBJ1-5; CDR3 DNA: TGTGCCAGCAAGTGGGGATCTGATCAGCCCCAGCATTTT; CDR3 protein: CASKWGSDQPQHF
D gene: TRBD2; CDR3 length: 12; V gene: TRBV2; clone size: -; J gene: TRBJ2-3; CDR3 DNA: TGTGCCAGCAGTGGGGCGGGGGTAGGGGAGTATTTT; CDR3 protein: CASSGAGVGEYF
D gene: -; CDR3 length: 15; V gene: TRBV7-2; clone size: -; J gene: TRBJ1-3; CDR3 DNA: TGTGCCAGCAGCTTAGGGGGGTACGGTGGAAACACCATATATTTT; CDR3 protein: CASSLGGYGGNTIYF
D gene: -; CDR3 length: 18; V gene: TRBV3-1/TRBV3-2; clone size: -; J gene: TRBJ2-3; CDR3 DNA: TGTGCCAGCAGCCGACCGATCTCCGATTTCTCTAGCACAGATACGCAGTATTTT; CDR3 protein: CASSRPISDFSSTDTQYF
D gene: -; CDR3 length: 15; V gene: TRBV2; clone size: -; J gene: TRBJ2-1; CDR3 DNA: TGTGCCAGCAGCCCCATGACTAGTGTCCCTAGTGAGCAGTTCTTC; CDR3 protein: CASSPMTSVPSEQFF
D gene: -; CDR3 length: 11; V gene: TRBV2; clone size: few; J gene: TRBJ2-1; CDR3 DNA: TGTGCCAGCACCGTTTACAATGAGCAGTTCTTC; CDR3 protein: CASTVYNEQFF
D gene: -; CDR3 length: 14; V gene: TRBV5-1; clone size: -; J gene: TRBJ1-1; CDR3 DNA: TGCGCCAGCAGCTTCCGACAGGTCGGGACTGAAGCTTTCTTT; CDR3 protein: CASSFRQVGTEAFF
D gene: -; CDR3 length: 14; V gene: TRBV28; clone size: few; J gene: TRBJ2-7; CDR3 DNA: TGTGCCAGCAGTCCCCAAGGGGGGCTTTACGAGCAGTACTTC; CDR3 protein: CASSPQGGLYEQYF
D gene: TRBD1; CDR3 length: 15; V gene: TRBV6-5; clone size: -; J gene: TRBJ1-1; CDR3 DNA: TGTGCCAGTTTTCCCGGGACAGGGGGACTCACTGAAGCTTTCTTT; CDR3 protein: CASFPGTGGLTEAFF
D gene: -; CDR3 length: 13; V gene: TRBV14; clone size: -; J gene: TRBJ2-3; CDR3 DNA: TGTGCCAGCAGCCAAGCCGGGCCCGATACGCAGTATTTT; CDR3 protein: CASSQAGPDTQYF
D gene: -; CDR3 length: 14; V gene: TRBV7-3; clone size: -; J gene: TRBJ2-5; CDR3 DNA: TGTGCCAGCAGCCTAGGGGGTCTTGGAGAGACCCAGTACTTC; CDR3 protein: CASSLGGLGETQYF
D gene: -; CDR3 length: 13; V gene: TRBV6-1; clone size: -; J gene: TRBJ2-7; CDR3 DNA: TGTGCCAGCAGTGAATCGCTCTCCTACGAGCAGTACTTC; CDR3 protein: CASSESLSYEQYF
D gene: -; CDR3 length: 15; V gene: TRBV2; clone size: -; J gene: TRBJ1-6; CDR3 DNA: TGTGCCAGCAGTGAAGCACGGGGGGCTAATTCACCCCTCCACTTT; CDR3 protein: CASSEARGANSPLHF
D gene: TRBD1; CDR3 length: 15; V gene: TRBV28; clone size: -; J gene: TRBJ1-1; CDR3 DNA: TGTGCCAGCAGTTTATTTAGGGCAGGGGGTACTGAAGCTTTCTTT; CDR3 protein: CASSLFRAGGTEAFF
D gene: TRBD2; CDR3 length: 17; V gene: TRBV5-1; clone size: -; J gene: TRBJ2-5; CDR3 DNA: TGCGCCAGCAGCTTGGTGGATGCGGGGGGGTACCGAGAGACCCAGTACTTC; CDR3 protein: CASSLVDAGGYRETQYF